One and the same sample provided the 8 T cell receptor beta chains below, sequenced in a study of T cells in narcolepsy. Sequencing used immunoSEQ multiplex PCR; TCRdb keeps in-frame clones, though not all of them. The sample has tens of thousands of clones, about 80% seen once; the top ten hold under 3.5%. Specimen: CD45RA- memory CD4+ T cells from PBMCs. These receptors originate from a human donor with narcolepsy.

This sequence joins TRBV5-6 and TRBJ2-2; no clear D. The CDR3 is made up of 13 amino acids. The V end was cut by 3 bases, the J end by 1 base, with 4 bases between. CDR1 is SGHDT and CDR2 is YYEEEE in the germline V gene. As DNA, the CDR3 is TGTGCCAGCAGCTACAGGAACACCGGGGAGCTGTTTTTT. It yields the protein CASSYRNTGELFF.

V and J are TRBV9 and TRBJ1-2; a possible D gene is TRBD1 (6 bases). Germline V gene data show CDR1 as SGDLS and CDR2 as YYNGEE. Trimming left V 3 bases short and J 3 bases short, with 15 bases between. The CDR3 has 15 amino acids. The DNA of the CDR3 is TGTGCCAGCAGCGCTCTAAGGGGGGAATACTATGGCTACACCTTC. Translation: CASSALRGEYYGYTF.

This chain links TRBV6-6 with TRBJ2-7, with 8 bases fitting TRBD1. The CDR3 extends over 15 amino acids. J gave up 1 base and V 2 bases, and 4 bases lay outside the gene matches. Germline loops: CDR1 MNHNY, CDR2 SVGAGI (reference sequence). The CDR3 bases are TGTGCCAGCAGTTACCCGGGACAGGAATCCTACGAGCAGTACTTC. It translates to CASSYPGQESYEQYF.

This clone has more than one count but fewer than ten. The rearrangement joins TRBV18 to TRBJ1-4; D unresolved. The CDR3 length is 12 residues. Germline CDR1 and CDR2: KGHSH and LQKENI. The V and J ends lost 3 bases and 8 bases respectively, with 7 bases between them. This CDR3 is CASSPIGEKLFF. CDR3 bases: TGTGCCAGCTCACCCATAGGGGAAAAACTGTTTTTT.

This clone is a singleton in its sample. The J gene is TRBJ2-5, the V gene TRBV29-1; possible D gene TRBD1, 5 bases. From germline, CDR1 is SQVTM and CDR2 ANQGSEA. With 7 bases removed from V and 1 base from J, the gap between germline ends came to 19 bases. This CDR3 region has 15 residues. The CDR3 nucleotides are TGCAGCGCCCAACGGCGGCAGGGCCTCCAAGAGACCCAGTACTTC. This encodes CSAQRRQGLQETQYF.

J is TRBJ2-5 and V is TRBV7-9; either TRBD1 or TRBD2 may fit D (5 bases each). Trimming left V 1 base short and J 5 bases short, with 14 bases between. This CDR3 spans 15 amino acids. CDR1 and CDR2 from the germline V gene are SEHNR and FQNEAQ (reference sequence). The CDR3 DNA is TGTGCCAGCAGCTTAGTCGGTCAGGGACCGGAGACCCAGTACTTC. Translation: CASSLVGQGPETQYF.

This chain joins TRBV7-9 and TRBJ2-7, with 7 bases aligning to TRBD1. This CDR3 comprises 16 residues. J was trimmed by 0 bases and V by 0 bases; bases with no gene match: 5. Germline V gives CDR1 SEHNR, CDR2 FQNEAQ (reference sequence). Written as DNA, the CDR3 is TGTGCCAGCAGCTTAGCCGGGACAGTCAGCTCCTACGAGCAGTACTTC. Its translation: CASSLAGTVSSYEQYF.

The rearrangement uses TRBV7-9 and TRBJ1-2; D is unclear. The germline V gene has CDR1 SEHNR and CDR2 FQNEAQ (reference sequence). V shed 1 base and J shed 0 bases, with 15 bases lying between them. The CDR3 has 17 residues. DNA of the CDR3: TGTGCCAGCAGCTTAGATTATCACAAAGTCGCTAACTATGGCTACACCTTC. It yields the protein CASSLDYHKVANYGYTF.